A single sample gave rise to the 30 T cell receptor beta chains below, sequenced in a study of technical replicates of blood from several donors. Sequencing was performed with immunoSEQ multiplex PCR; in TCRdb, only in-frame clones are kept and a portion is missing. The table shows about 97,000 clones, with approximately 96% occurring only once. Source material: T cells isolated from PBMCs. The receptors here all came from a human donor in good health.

CDR3 coding DNA: TGTGCCAGCAGTTACGCCAGTGGTCCCCTAGCCGGGACCCAGTACTTC. It translates to CASSYASGPLAGTQYF. The J gene is TRBJ2-5, the V gene TRBV6-5, with D possibly TRBD2 on 5 matching bases. This CDR3 spans 16 amino acids. Germline CDR1 reads MNHEY; CDR2 reads SVGAGI. V dropped 2 bases and J dropped 7 bases, with 20 bases sitting between them.

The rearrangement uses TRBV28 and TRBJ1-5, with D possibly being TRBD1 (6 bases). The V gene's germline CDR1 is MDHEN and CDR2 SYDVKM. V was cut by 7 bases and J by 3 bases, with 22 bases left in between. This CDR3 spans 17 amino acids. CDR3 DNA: TGTGCCAGCAAAACCATTGGGGCAGGGGATTACAATCAGCCCCAGCATTTT. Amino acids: CASKTIGAGDYNQPQHF.

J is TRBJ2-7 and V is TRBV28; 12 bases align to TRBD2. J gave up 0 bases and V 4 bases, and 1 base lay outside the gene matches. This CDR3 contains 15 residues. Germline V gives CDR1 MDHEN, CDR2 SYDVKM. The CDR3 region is CASSWTSGDSYEQYF. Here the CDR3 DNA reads TGTGCCAGCAGTTGGACTAGCGGGGACTCCTACGAGCAGTACTTC.

The CDR3 loop is CASSNFWTGTYEQYF. CDR3 nucleotides: TGTGCCAGTAGTAATTTCTGGACGGGGACCTACGAGCAGTACTTC. The J gene is TRBJ2-7, the V gene TRBV19, with D perhaps TRBD2 (5 bases). CDR1 is LNHDA, CDR2 SQIVND, per germline (reference sequence). The CDR3 has 15 amino acids. V lost 4 bases, J lost 2 bases, and 15 bases lay in between.

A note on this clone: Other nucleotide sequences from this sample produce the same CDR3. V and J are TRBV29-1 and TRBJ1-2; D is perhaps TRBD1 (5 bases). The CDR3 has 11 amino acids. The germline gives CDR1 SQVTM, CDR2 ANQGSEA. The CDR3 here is CTAGAGNGYTF. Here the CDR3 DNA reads TGCACCGCTGGGGCGGGGAATGGCTACACCTTC.

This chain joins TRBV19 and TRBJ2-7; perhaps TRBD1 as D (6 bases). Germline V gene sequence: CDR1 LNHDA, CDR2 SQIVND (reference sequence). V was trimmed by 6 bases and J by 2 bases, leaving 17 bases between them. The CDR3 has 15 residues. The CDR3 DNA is TGTGCCAGTAGCCGTAACAGGGTTGGGGCCTACGAGCAGTACTTC. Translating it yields CASSRNRVGAYEQYF.

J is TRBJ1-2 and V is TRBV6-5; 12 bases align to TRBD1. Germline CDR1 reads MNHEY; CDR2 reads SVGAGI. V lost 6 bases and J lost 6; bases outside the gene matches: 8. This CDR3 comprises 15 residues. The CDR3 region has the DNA TGTGCCAGCAGCCAAACCGGGACAGGGGGCCATGGCTACACCTTC. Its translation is CASSQTGTGGHGYTF.

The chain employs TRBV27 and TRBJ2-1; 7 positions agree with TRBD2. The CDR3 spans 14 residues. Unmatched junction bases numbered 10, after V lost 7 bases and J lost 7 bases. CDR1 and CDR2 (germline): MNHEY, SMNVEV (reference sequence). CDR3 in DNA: TGTGCCAGCAATTTCGGGGCTAGCGGAAATGAGCAGTTCTTC. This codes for CASNFGASGNEQFF.

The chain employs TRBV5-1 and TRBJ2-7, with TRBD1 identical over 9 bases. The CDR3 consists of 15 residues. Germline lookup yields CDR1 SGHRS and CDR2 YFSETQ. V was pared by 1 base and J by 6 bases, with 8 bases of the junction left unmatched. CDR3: CASSLYLGQGGEQYF. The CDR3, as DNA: TGCGCCAGCAGCTTGTATTTGGGACAGGGTGGCGAGCAGTACTTC.

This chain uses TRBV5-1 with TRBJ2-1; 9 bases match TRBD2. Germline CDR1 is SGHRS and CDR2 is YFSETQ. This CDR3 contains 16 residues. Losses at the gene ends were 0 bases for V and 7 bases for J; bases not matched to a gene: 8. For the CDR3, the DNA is TGCGCCAGCAGCTTGGCCCAAGCGGGAGGATTAAATGAGCAGTTCTTC. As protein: CASSLAQAGGLNEQFF.

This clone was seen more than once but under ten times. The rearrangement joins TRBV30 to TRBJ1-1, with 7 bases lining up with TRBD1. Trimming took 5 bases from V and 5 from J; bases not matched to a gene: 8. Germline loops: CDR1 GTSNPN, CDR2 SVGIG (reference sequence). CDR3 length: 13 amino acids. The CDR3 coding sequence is TGTGCCTGGGGCAGGGGGTCAGTAACTGAAGCTTTCTTT. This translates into CAWGRGSVTEAFF.

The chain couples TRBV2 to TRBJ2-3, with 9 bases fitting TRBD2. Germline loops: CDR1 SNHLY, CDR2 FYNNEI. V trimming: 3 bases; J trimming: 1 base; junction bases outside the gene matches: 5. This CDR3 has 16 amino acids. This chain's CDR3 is CASSDYSGRRTDTQYF. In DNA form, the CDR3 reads TGTGCCAGCAGTGACTATAGCGGGAGACGCACAGATACGCAGTATTTT.

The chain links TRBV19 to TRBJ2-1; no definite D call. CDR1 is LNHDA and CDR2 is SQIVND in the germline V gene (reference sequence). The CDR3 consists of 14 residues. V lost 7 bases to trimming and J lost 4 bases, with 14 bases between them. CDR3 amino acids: CASTTVYSYNEQFF. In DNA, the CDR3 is TGTGCCAGTACAACCGTCTACTCGTACAATGAGCAGTTCTTC.

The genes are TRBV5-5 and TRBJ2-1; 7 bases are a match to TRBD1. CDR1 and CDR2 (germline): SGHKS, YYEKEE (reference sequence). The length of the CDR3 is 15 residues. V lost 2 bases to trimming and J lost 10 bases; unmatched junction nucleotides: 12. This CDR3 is CASSFLPFAGGEQFF. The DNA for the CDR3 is TGTGCCAGCAGCTTCCTCCCTTTTGCAGGGGGAGAGCAGTTCTTC. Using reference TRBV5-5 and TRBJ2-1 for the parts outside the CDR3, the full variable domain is DAGVTQSPTHLIKTRGQQVTLRCSPISGHKSVSWYQQVLGQGPQFIFQYYEKEERGRGNFPDRFSARQFPNYSSELNVNALLLGDSALYLCASSFLPFAGGEQFFGPGTRLTVL.

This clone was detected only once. The CDR3 DNA is TGTGCCAGCAGCTCTCAGGGTTCGAACGAGCAGTACTTC. As protein: CASSSQGSNEQYF. The chain combines TRBV5-8 with TRBJ2-7, with a weak D call TRBD1 (5 bases). This CDR3 region has 13 residues. CDR1 SGHTS and CDR2 YDEGEE come from the germline V gene. V was cut by 3 bases and J by 5 bases, with 12 bases left in between.

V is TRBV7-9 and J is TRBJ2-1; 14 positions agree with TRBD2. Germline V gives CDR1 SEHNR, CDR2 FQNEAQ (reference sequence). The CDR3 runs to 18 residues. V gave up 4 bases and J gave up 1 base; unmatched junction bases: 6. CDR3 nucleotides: TGTGCCAGCAGCTCCCGGACTAGCGGGGGGATTTCCTACAATGAGCAGTTCTTC. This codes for CASSSRTSGGISYNEQFF.

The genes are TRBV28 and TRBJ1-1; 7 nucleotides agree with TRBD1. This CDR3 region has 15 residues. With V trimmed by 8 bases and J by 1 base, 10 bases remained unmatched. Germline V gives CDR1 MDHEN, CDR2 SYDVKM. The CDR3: CASGDTGTENTEAFF. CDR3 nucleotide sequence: TGTGCCAGCGGGGACACCGGGACAGAGAACACTGAAGCTTTCTTT.

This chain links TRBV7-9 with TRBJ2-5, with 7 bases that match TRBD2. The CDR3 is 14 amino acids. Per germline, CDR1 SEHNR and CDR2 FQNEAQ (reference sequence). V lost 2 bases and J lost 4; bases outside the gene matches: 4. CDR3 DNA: TGTGCCAGCAGCTTAATAGGGAGGGTAGAGACCCAGTACTTC. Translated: CASSLIGRVETQYF.

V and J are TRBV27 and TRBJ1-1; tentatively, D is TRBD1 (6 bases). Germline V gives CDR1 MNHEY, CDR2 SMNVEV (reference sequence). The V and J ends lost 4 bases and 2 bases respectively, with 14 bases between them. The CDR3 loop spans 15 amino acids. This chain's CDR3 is CASSSGQGINTEAFF. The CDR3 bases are TGTGCCAGCAGTTCCGGGCAGGGGATTAACACTGAAGCTTTCTTT.

The CDR3 bases are TGTGCCAGCAGTAAACTAGCGGGAGGCACAGATACGCAGTATTTT. Protein: CASSKLAGGTDTQYF. This chain connects TRBV2 to TRBJ2-3; the match to TRBD2 covers 11 bases. The ends lost 5 bases at V and 1 base at J; junction bases unmatched: 2. Germline loops: CDR1 SNHLY, CDR2 FYNNEI. The CDR3 runs 15 residues.

Here the CDR3 reads CASSYTTGGADTQYF. DNA for the CDR3: TGTGCCAGCAGTTATACGACAGGGGGCGCAGATACGCAGTATTTT. This chain connects TRBV6-5 to TRBJ2-3; TRBD1 matches at 10 bases. V dropped 3 bases and J dropped 4; count of bases not matched to a gene: 4. Germline V gene sequence: CDR1 MNHEY, CDR2 SVGAGI. The CDR3 has 15 residues.

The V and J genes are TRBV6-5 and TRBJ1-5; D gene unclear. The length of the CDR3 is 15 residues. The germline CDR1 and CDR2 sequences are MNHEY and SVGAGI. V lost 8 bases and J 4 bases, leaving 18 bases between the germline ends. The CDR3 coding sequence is TGTGCCAGCGGTTTTCCCGGTCGGTGGAATCAGCCCCAGCATTTT. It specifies CASGFPGRWNQPQHF.

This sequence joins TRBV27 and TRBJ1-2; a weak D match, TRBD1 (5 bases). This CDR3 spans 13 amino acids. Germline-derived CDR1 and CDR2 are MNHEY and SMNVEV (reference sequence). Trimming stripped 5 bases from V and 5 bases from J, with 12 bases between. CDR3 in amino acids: CASSPGVSYGYTF. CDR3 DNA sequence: TGTGCCAGCAGTCCGGGGGTGTCTTATGGCTACACCTTC.

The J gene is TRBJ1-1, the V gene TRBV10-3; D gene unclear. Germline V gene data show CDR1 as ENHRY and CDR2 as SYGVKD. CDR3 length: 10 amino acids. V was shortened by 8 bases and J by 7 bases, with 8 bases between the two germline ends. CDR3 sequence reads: CAILRYEAFF. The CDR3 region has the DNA TGTGCCATCCTACGCTATGAAGCTTTCTTT.

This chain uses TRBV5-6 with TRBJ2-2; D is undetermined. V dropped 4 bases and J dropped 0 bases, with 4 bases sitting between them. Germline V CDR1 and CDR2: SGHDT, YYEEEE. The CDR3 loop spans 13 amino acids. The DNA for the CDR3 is TGTGCCAGCAGCCCTCCGAACACCGGGGAGCTGTTTTTT. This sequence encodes CASSPPNTGELFF.

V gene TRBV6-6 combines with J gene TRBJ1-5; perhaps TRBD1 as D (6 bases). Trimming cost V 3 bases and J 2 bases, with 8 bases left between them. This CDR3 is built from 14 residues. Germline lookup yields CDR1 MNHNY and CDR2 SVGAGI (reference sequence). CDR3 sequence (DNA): TGTGCCAGCAGTTATTCAGGGGGCAATCAGCCCCAGCATTTT. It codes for CASSYSGGNQPQHF.

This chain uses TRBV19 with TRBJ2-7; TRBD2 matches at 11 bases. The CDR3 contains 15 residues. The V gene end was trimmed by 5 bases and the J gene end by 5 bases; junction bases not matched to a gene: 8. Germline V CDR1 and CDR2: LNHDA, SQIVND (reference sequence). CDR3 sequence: CASSVIAGGSHEQYF. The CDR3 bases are TGTGCCAGTAGTGTCATAGCGGGAGGGTCCCACGAGCAGTACTTC. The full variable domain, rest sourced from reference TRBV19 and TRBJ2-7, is DGGITQSPKYLFRKEGQNVTLSCEQNLNHDAMYWYRQDPGQGLRLIYYSQIVNDFQKGDIAEGYSVSREKKESFPLTVTSAQKNPTAFYLCASSVIAGGSHEQYFGPGTRLTVT.

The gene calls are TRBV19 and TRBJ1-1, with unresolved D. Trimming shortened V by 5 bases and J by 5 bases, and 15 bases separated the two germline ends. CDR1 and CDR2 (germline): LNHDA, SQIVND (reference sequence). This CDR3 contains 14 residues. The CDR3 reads CASSGLRAETEAFF. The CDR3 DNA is TGTGCCAGTAGTGGTCTGAGGGCTGAAACTGAAGCTTTCTTT.

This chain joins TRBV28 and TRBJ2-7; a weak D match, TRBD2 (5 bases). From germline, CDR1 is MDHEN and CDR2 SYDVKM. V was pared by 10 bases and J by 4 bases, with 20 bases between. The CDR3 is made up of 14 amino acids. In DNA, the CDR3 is TGTGCCACCCTTTCACGGAACAGCGGATACGAGCAGTACTTC. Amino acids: CATLSRNSGYEQYF.

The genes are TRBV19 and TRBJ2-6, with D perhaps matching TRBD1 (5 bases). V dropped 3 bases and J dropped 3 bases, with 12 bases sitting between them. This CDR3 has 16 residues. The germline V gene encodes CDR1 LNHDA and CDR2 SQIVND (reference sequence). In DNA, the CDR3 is TGTGCCAGTAGTATGCAGGGTCCAAGTGGGGCCAACGTCCTGACTTTC. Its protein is CASSMQGPSGANVLTF.